The text below deals with one TCR beta chain. The data stem from a study of blood T cell repertoires in COVID-19. In the study overall: The samples span acute and convalescent COVID-19 from the United States, Italy and Spain.

The CDR3 is 16 amino acids. CDR1 is SNHLY and CDR2 is FYNNEI in the germline V gene. V gave up 5 bases and J gave up 9 bases; unmatched junction bases: 10. Authors' analysis steps: Amplification with reference gene primers provided the estimates of nucleated cell counts. Some clones are missing from TCRdb's copy, which holds only in-frame ones; the method was immunoSEQ multiplex PCR. Clonal size and the V and J genes are those of that table, whereas D and trimming came from the DNA. In the table there are some 90,000 clones, about 80% of which are singletons. The receptor was isolated from a man between 65 and 79 years old with active or convalescent COVID-19. The chain couples TRBV2 to TRBJ2-1; TRBD2 matches 13 bases. Sample: peripheral blood. This CDR3 reads CASSNDWTSGGVEQFF. The CDR3 bases are TGTGCCAGCAGTAATGATTGGACTAGCGGGGGAGTTGAGCAGTTCTTC.